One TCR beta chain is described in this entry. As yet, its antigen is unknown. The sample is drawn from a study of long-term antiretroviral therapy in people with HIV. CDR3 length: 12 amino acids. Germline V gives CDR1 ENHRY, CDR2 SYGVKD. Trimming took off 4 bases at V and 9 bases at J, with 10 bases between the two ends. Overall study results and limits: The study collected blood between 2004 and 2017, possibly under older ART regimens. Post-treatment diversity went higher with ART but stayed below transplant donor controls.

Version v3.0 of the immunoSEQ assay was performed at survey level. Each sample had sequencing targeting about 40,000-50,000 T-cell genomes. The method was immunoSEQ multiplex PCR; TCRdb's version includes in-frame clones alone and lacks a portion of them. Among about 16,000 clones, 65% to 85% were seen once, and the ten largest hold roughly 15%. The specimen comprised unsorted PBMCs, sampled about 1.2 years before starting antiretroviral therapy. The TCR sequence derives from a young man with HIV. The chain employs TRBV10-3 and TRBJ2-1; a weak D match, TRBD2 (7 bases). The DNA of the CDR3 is TGTGCCATCAGTGCGGGGGGCTTTGAGCAGTTCTTC. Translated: CAISAGGFEQFF.